This T cell receptor (beta chain) comes out of a study of blood T cell repertoires in COVID-19. Study-level information: Specimens from acute and convalescent COVID-19 originated in the United States, Italy and Spain.

The CDR3 extends over 17 amino acids. Germline V gives CDR1 LNHNV, CDR2 YYDKDF (reference sequence). Trimming cost V 0 bases and J 6 bases; bases outside gene matches: 9. This table comes from immunoSEQ multiplex PCR, and its TCRdb copy is limited to in-frame clones, with some not included. Of fewer than 250,000 clones detected, about 83% appear once; the ten largest clones hold under 3%. Only one count was recorded for this clone. This chain joins TRBV15 and TRBJ2-1; 9 positions match TRBD2. This TCR was sampled from a woman aged 35 to 49 with active or convalescent COVID-19. The sequenced material came from peripheral blood. The CDR3 DNA reads as TGTGCCACCAGCAGAGAGGCGGGGGGGACGGTGGGCAATGAGCAGTTCTTC. Residues: CATSREAGGTVGNEQFF.